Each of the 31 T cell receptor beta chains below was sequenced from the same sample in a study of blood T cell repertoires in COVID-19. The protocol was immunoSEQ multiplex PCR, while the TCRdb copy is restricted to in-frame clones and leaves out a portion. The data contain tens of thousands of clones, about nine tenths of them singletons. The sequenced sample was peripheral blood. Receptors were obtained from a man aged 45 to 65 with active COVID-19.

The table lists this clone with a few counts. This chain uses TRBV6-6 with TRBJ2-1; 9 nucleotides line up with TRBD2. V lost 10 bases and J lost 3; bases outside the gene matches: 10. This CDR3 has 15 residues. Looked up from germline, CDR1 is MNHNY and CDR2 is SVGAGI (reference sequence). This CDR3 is CATLRRTSDYNEQFF. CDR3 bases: TGTGCCACATTAAGGAGGACTAGCGACTACAATGAGCAGTTCTTC.

CDR3 residues: CASGLLQGEPSYEQYF. The DNA for the CDR3 is TGTGCTAGTGGACTTCTACAGGGGGAACCCTCCTACGAGCAGTACTTC. This rearrangement joins TRBV12-5 to TRBJ2-7; 8 bases are a match to TRBD1. Trimming cost V 6 bases and J 0 bases; bases outside gene matches: 10. This CDR3 spans 16 amino acids. Germline V gene lookup returns CDR1 LGHNT and CDR2 FRNRAP. Full variable domain (missing parts from reference TRBV12-5 and TRBJ2-7): DARVTQTPRHKVTEMGQEVTMRCQPILGHNTVFWYRQTMMQGLELLAYFRNRAPLDDSGMPKDRFSAEMPDATLATLKIQPSEPRDSAVYFCASGLLQGEPSYEQYFGPGTRLTVT.

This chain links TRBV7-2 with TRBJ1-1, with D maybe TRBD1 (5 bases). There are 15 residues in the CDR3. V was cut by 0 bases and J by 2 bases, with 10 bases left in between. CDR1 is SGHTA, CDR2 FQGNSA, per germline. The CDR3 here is CASSLASGANTEAFF. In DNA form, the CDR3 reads TGTGCCAGCAGCTTAGCGTCTGGGGCTAACACTGAAGCTTTCTTT.

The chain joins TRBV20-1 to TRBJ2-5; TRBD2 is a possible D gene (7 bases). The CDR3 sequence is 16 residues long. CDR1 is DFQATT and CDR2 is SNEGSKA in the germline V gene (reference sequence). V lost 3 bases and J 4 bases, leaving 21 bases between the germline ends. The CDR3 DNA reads TGCAGTGCTAGTCCACTACGGGGGGCGGGTGGAGAGACCCAGTACTTC. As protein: CSASPLRGAGGETQYF.

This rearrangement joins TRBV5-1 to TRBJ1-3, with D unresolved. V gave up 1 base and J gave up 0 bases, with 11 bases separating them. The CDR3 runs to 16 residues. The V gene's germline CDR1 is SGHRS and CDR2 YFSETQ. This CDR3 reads CASSLTDLSSGNTIYF. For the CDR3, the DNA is TGCGCCAGCAGCTTGACAGATCTGAGCTCTGGAAACACCATATATTTT.

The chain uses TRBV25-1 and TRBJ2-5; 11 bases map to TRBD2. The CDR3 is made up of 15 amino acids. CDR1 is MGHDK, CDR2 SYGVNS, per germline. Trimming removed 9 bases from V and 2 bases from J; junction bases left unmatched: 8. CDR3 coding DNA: TGTGCCAGTAGTAAGGCTAGCGGGGGGCAAGAGACCCAGTACTTC. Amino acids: CASSKASGGQETQYF. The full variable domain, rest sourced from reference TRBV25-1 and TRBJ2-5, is EADIYQTPRYLVIGTGKKITLECSQTMGHDKMYWYQQDPGMELHLIHYSYGVNSTEKGDLSSESTVSRIRTEHFPLTLESARPSHTSQYLCASSKASGGQETQYFGPGTRLLVL.

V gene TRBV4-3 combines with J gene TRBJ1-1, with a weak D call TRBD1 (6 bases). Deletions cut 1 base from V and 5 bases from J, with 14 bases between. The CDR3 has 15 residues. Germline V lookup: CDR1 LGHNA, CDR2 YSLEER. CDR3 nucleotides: TGCGCCAGCAGCCAAGTCGGACAGCTGCGTACTGAAGCTTTCTTT. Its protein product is CASSQVGQLRTEAFF.

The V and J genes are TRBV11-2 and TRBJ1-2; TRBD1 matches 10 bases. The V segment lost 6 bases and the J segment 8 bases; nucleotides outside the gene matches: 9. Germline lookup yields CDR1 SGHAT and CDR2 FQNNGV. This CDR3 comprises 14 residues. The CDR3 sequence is CASSRDRGAGGYTF. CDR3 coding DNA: TGTGCCAGCAGTCGGGACAGGGGTGCAGGGGGCTACACCTTC.

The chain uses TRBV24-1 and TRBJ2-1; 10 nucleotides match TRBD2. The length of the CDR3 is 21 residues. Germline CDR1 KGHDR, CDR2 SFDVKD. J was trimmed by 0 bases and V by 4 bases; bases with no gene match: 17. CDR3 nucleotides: TGTGCCACCAGTGACGGTCGGACTAGCGGAACAAACGGTCACTCCTACAATGAGCAGTTCTTC. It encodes CATSDGRTSGTNGHSYNEQFF.

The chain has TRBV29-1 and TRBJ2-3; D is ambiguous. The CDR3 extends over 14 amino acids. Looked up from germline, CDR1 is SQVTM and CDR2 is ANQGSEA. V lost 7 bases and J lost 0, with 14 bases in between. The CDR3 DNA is TGCAGCGCTGGTTGGCGGTCTAGCACAGATACGCAGTATTTT. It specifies CSAGWRSSTDTQYF.

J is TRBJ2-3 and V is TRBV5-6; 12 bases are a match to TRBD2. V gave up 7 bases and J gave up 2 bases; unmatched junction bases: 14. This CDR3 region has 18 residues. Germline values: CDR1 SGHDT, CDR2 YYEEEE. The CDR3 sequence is CASGGGLAGRGNTDTQYF. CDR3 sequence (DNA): TGTGCCAGCGGCGGGGGACTAGCGGGCAGGGGGAACACAGATACGCAGTATTTT.

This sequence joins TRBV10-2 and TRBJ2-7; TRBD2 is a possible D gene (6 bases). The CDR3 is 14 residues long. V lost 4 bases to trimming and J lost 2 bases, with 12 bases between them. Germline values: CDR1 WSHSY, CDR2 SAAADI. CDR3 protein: CASSVADGTYEQYF. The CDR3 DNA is TGCGCCAGCAGTGTAGCGGACGGAACCTACGAGCAGTACTTC.

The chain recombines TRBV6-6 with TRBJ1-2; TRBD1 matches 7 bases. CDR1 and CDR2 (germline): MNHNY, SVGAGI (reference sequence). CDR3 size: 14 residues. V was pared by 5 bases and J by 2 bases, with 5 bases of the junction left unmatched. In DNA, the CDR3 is TGTGCCAGCAGTACCCGACAGGGAAACTATGGCTACACCTTC. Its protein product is CASSTRQGNYGYTF.

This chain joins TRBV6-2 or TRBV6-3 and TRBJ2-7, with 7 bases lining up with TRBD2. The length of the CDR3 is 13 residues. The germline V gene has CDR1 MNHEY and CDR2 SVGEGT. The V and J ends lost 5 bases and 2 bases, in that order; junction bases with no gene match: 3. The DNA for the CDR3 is TGTGCCAGCAGTCGAGCGGGAACCTACGAGCAGTACTTC. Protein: CASSRAGTYEQYF.

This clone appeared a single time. CDR3 sequence reads: CASSLAGGMETGELFF. The CDR3 DNA follows: TGTGCCAGCAGCTTAGCGGGGGGAATGGAGACCGGGGAGCTGTTTTTT. The chain recombines TRBV5-4 with TRBJ2-2; 9 nucleotides match TRBD2. After removal of 2 bases from V and 5 bases from J, the junction contained 7 bases not matched to a gene. The germline gives CDR1 SGHNT, CDR2 YYREEE (reference sequence). The CDR3 spans 16 residues.

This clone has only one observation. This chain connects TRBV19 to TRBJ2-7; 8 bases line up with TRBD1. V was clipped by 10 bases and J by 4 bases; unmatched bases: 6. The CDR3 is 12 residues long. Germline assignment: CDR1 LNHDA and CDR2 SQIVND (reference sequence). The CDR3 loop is CATGQGLYEQYF. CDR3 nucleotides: TGTGCCACCGGACAGGGATTGTACGAGCAGTACTTC.

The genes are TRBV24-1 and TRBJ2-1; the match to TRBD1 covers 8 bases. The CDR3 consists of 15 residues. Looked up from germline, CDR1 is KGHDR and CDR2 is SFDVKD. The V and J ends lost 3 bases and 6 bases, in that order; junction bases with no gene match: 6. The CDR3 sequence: CATSDPGGYSNEQFF. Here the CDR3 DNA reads TGTGCCACCAGTGATCCAGGGGGCTACTCCAATGAGCAGTTCTTC.

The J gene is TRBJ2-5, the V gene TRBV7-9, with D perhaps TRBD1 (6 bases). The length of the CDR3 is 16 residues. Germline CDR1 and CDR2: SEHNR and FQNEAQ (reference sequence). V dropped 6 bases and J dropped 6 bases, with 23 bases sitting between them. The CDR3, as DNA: TGTGCCAGCAGGGCCCGAACCGACAGGACTGACAAGACCCAGTACTTC. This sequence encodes CASRARTDRTDKTQYF.

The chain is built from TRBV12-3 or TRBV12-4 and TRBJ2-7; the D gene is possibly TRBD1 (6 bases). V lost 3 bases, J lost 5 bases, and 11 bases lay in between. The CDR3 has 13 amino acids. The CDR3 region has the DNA TGTGCCAGCAGTTTTATGGGGGCCCACGAGCAGTACTTC. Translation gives CASSFMGAHEQYF.

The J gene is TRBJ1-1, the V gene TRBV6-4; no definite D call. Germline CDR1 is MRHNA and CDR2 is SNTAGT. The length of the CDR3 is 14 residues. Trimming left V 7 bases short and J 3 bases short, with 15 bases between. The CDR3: CASMREEGDTEAFF. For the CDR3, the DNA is TGTGCCAGCATGAGAGAAGAAGGAGACACTGAAGCTTTCTTT.

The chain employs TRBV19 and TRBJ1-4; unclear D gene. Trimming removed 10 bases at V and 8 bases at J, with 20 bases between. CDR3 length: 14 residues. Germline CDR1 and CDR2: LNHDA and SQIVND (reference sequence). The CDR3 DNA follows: TGTGCCACTCGCCTCACCGGGGTCCGCGAAAAACTGTTTTTT. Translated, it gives CATRLTGVREKLFF. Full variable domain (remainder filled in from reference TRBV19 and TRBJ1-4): DGGITQSPKYLFRKEGQNVTLSCEQNLNHDAMYWYRQDPGQGLRLIYYSQIVNDFQKGDIAEGYSVSREKKESFPLTVTSAQKNPTAFYLCATRLTGVREKLFFGSGTQLSVL.

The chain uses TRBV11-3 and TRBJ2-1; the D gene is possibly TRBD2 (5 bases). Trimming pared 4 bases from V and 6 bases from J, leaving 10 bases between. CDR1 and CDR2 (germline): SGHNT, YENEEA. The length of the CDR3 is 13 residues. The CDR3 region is CASSSPSGNEQFF. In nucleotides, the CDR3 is TGTGCCAGCAGCTCCCCAAGCGGCAATGAGCAGTTCTTC.

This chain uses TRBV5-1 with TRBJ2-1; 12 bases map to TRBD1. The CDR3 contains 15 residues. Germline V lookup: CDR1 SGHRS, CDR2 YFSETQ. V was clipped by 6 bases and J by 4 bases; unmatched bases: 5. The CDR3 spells CASTPGQGAYNEQFF. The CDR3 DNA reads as TGCGCCAGCACCCCGGGACAGGGGGCTTACAATGAGCAGTTCTTC.

The CDR3 sequence is CASRRDSYEQYF. The CDR3 DNA is TGTGCCAGCAGGAGGGACAGCTACGAGCAGTACTTC. The rearrangement uses TRBV5-6 and TRBJ2-7; TRBD1 matches at 7 bases. CDR3 size: 12 residues. After removal of 5 bases from V and 3 bases from J, the junction contained 2 bases not matched to a gene. Germline values: CDR1 SGHDT, CDR2 YYEEEE.

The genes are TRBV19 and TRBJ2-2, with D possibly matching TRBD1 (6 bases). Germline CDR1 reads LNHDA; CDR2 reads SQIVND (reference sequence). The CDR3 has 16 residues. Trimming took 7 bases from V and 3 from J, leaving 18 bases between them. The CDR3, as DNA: TGTGCCAGTATCGGGCCAGGGGACGGGCACACCGGGGAGCTGTTTTTT. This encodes CASIGPGDGHTGELFF. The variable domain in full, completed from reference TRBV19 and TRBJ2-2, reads DGGITQSPKYLFRKEGQNVTLSCEQNLNHDAMYWYRQDPGQGLRLIYYSQIVNDFQKGDIAEGYSVSREKKESFPLTVTSAQKNPTAFYLCASIGPGDGHTGELFFGEGSRLTVL.

The CDR3: CASSPSSGGTDEQYF. The CDR3, as DNA: TGTGCCAGCTCACCTTCTTCAGGGGGGACCGACGAGCAGTACTTC. The gene calls are TRBV18 and TRBJ2-7, with D possibly matching TRBD1 (7 bases). CDR1 and CDR2 from the germline V gene are KGHSH and LQKENI. Trimming took 3 bases from V and 5 from J, leaving 17 bases between them. This CDR3 spans 15 amino acids.

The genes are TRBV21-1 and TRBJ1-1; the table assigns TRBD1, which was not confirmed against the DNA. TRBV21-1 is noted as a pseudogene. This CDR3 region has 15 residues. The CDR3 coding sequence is TGTGCCAGCAGCAAAGGGGACAGGCTCAACACTGAAGCTTTCTTT. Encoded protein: CASSKGDRLNTEAFF.

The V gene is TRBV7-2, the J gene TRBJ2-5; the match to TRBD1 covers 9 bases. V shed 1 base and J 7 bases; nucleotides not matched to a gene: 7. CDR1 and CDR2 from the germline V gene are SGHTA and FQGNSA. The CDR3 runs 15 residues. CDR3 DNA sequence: TGTGCCAGCAGCTTAGGAACGGGACAGGGTGGGACCCAGTACTTC. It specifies CASSLGTGQGGTQYF.

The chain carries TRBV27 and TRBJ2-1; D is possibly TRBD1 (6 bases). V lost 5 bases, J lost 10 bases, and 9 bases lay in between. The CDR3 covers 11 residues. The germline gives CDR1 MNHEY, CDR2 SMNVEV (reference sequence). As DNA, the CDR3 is TGTGCCAGCAGTCTAGGACAGGAGCAGTTCTTC. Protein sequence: CASSLGQEQFF.

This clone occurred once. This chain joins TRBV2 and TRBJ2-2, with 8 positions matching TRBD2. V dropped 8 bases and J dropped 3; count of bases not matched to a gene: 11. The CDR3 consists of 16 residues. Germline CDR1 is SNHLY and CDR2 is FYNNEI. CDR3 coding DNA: TGTGCCAGCGGGGGGGTGGCTAGCGGGTACACCGGGGAGCTGTTTTTT. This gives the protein CASGGVASGYTGELFF.

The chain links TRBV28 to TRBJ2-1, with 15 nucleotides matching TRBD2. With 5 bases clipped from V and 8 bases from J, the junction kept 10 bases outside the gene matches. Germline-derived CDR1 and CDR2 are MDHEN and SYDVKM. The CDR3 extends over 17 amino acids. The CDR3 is CASSPIGTSGRWDEQFF. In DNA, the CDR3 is TGTGCCAGCAGTCCAATTGGGACTAGCGGGAGGTGGGATGAGCAGTTCTTC.